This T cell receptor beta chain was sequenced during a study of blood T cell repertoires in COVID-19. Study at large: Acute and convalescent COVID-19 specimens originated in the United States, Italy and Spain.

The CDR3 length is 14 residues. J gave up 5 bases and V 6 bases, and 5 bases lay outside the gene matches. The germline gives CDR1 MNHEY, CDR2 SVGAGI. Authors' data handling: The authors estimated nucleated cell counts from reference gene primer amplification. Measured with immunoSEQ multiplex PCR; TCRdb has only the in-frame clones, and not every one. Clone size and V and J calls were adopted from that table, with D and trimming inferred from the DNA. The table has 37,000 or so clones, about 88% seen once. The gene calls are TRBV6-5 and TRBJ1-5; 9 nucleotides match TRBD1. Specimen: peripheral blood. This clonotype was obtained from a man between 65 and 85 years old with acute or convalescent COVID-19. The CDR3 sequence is CASSRGQGDQPQHF. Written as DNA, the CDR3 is TGTGCCAGCAGCCGGGGACAGGGCGATCAGCCCCAGCATTTT.